This T cell receptor beta chain originates from a study of T cell changes during pregnancy in multiple sclerosis. The assay was immunoSEQ multiplex PCR, and TCRdb's table has in-frame clones only and misses some. The sample shows around 110,000 clones, approximately 90% of them seen only once. Germline-derived CDR1 and CDR2 are SGDLS and YYNGEE. Trimming took 1 base from V and 3 from J, leaving 12 bases between them. The CDR3 is made up of 15 amino acids. This chain joins TRBV9 and TRBJ2-3; D not resolved. This receptor was taken from a female donor with multiple sclerosis, enrolled in a pregnancy study. The material was peripheral blood, obtained in the third trimester of pregnancy. The CDR3 DNA sequence: TGTGCCAGCAGCGTATTGGCGTCCGGGACAGATACGCAGTATTTT. This codes for CASSVLASGTDTQYF.